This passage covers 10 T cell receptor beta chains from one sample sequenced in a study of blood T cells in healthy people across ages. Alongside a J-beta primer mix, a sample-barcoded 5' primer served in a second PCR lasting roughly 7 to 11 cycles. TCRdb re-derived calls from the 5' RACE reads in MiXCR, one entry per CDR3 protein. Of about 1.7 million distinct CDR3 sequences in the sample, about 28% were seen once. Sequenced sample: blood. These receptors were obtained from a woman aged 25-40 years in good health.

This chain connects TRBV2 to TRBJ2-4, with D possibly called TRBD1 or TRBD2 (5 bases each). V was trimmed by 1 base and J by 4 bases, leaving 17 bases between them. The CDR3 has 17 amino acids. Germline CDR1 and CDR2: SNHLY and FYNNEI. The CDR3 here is CASSEGGTNRIKNIQYF. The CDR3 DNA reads TGTGCCAGCAGTGAAGGGGGGACCAATCGCATAAAAAACATTCAGTACTTC.

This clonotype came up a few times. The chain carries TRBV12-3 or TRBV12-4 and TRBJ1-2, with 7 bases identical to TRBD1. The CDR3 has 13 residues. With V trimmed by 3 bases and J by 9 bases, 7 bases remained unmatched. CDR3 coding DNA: TGTGCCAGCAGTTTTAACCCGGGACAGCGCTACACCTTC. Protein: CASSFNPGQRYTF.

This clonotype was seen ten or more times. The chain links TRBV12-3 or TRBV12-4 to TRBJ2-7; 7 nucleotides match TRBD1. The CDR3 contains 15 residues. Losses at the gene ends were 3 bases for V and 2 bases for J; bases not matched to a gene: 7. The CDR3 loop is CASSFSYRGPYEQYF. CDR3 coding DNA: TGTGCCAGCAGTTTTTCGTACAGGGGACCCTACGAGCAGTACTTC.

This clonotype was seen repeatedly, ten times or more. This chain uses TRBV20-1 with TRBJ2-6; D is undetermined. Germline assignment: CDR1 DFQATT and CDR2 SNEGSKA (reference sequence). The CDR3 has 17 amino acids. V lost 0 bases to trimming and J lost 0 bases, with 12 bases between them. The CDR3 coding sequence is TGCAGTGCTAGAGATTGGGCAGGAAACTCTGGGGCCAACGTCCTGACTTTC. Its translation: CSARDWAGNSGANVLTF.

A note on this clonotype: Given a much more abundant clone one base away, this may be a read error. The DNA of the CDR3 is TGCAGTGCTACCACAGGGAGGTACGAGCAGTACTTC. This encodes CSATTGRYEQYF. This chain joins TRBV20-1 and TRBJ2-4; D may correspond to TRBD1 or TRBD2 (6 bases each). The better agreement between TRBJ2-7 and the DNA end casts doubt on the J call. There are 12 residues in the CDR3. Per the germline V gene, CDR1 is DFQATT and CDR2 is SNEGSKA (reference sequence).

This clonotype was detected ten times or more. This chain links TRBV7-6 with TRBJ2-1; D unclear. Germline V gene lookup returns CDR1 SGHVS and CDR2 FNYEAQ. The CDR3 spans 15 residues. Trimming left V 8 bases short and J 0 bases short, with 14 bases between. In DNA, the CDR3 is TGTGCCAGCTCCGAGACTTACAGCTCCTACAATGAGCAGTTCTTC. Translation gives CASSETYSSYNEQFF. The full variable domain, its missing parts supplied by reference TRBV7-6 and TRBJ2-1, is GAGVSQSPRYKVTKRGQDVALRCDPISGHVSLYWYRQALGQGPEFLTYFNYEAQQDKSGLPNDRFSAERPEGSISTLTIQRTEQRDSAMYRCASSETYSSYNEQFFGPGTRLTVL.

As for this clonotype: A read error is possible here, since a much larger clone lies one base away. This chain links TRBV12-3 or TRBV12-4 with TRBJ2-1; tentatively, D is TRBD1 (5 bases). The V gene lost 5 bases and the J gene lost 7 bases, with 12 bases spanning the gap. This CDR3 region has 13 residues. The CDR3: CASSQVKGNEQFF. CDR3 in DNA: TGTGCCAGCAGTCAGGTCAAGGGGAATGAGCAGTTCTTC.

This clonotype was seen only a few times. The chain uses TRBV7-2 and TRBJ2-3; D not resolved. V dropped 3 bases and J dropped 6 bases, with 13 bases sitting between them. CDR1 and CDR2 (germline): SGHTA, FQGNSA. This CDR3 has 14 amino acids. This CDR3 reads CASSFDPTGDTQYF. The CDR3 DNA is TGTGCCAGCAGCTTCGACCCCACCGGGGATACGCAGTATTTT.

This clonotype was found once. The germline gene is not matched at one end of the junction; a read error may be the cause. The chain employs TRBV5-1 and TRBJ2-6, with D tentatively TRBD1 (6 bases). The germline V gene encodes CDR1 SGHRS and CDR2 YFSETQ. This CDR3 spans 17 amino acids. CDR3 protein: CASSLGQLPSGANVRTF. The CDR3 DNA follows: TGCGCCAGCAGCTTAGGACAGCTGCCCTCTGGGGCCAACGTCCGGACTTTC.

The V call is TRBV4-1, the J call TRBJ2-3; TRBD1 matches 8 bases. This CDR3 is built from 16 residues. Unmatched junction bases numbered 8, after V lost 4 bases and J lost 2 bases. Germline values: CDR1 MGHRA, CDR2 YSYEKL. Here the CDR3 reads CASSLKQGGLTDTQYF. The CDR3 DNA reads TGCGCCAGCAGCCTCAAACAGGGGGGCCTCACAGATACGCAGTATTTT.